This T cell receptor beta chain was identified during a study of CD8 T cell repertoires and HIV-1 epitope variants. Whole-study context: Epitopes were three Gag families plus Nef HW9 and YT9. Enriched T cells were co-cultured with equal numbers of autologous T cell-negative antigen-presenting cells.

Note on this clone: Antigen specificity is unknown.

General study results and limits: The TAALDMSHF plasma variant had no responses, unlike KF9 (roughly five clonotypes) and HW9 (one). Most of the nine antigen-specific clonotypes appeared cross-reactive to autologous or escape variants.

Repertoires were generated with immunoSEQ multiplex PCR, while TCRdb's copy carries only in-frame clones and drops some. Of some 2,500 clones in the sample, about 60% were seen once. V shed 3 bases, J shed 5 bases, and the junction held 5 bases outside the gene matches. CDR3 length: 15 residues. Germline loops: CDR1 SGDLS, CDR2 YYNGEE. Sequencing was performed on cultured CD8+ T cells derived from PBMCs. The rearrangement links TRBV9 to TRBJ1-4, with 9 nucleotides matching TRBD1. The sequence was collected from a male donor with HIV. As DNA, the CDR3 is TGTGCCAGCAGCGCGACCGGGACAGGGAATGAAAAACTGTTTTTT. It codes for CASSATGTGNEKLFF.